Sequencing of this TCR beta chain was carried out in a study of CD8+ T cells in alopecia areata. The overall study: Those patients who were treated received oral tofacitinib, which was given at 5 to 10 mg twice daily for moderate-to-severe alopecia areata. Tofacitinib continued for 6 to 18 months and was then withheld for 6 months. Study-wide points: Affected scalp, especially in alopecia totalis/universalis, had a higher clonality than normal scalp did. With tofacitinib ongoing, many expanded lesional clones persisted in both scalp and blood.

The germline CDR1 and CDR2 sequences are MGHRA and YSYEKL. The CDR3 has 13 residues if both end residues are counted. cDNA prepared by RNA extraction and subsequent reverse transcription served as the template for sequencing. Clones were read by immunoSEQ multiplex PCR, and TCRdb kept only the in-frame ones, dropping some. This sample has around 110,000 clones, with 84% found just once. On this clone: As yet, its antigen is unknown. Lacking the conserved final phenylalanine or tryptophan, this CDR3 likely reflects a read error. The limits of the CDR3 on the DNA are not certain, so only TCRdb's listed CDR3 is given.

Treatment described: oral pan-JAK inhibitor, 5-10 mg twice daily. The source is a human donor with alopecia areata. V gene TRBV4-1 combines with J gene TRBJ1-1; TRBD1, the D gene given by the table, was not confirmed from the DNA. The source material was CD8+ T cells sorted from blood, sampled at week 24, from a patient treated with tofacitinib. CDR3 amino acids: CASSQVGQALIRC.